These 22 T cell receptor beta chains originate from one sample sequenced in a study of blood T cell repertoires in COVID-19. Generated by immunoSEQ multiplex PCR, the TCRdb table keeps only in-frame clones and is missing some. The sample contains about 320,000 clones, around 90% of which appear only once. Material: PBMCs or T cells enriched from blood (not recorded which). These receptors all come from a man in his sixties who had recovered from COVID-19.

V gene TRBV7-2 combines with J gene TRBJ2-7; 9 positions match TRBD2. This CDR3 has 16 residues. The junction had 8 bases not matched to a gene; V was cut back by 3 bases and J by 2 bases. Germline assignment: CDR1 SGHTA and CDR2 FQGNSA. CDR3 region: CASSFLAGGGTYEQYF. The CDR3, as DNA: TGTGCCAGCAGCTTTCTGGCGGGAGGGGGGACCTACGAGCAGTACTTC.

The CDR3: CASSLSATGSYEQYF. The CDR3 nucleotides are TGTGCCAGCAGCTTAAGCGCGACAGGGTCCTACGAGCAGTACTTC. The genes are TRBV7-9 and TRBJ2-7; 7 bases align to TRBD1. This CDR3 region has 15 residues. After removal of 2 bases from V and 1 base from J, the junction contained 5 bases not matched to a gene. Germline assignment: CDR1 SEHNR and CDR2 FQNEAQ (reference sequence).

This clone appeared a single time. This chain joins TRBV10-3 and TRBJ1-6; no reliable D call. Between the trimmed V and J ends, which lost 6 bases and 14 bases, there was a span of 14 bases. This CDR3 has 12 amino acids. Germline V gene lookup returns CDR1 ENHRY and CDR2 SYGVKD. CDR3: CAIRKSDGALHF. The DNA for the CDR3 is TGTGCCATCAGGAAAAGCGACGGGGCCCTCCACTTT.

The V gene is TRBV19, the J gene TRBJ1-4; TRBD1 is a possible D gene (6 bases). Germline CDR1 reads LNHDA; CDR2 reads SQIVND (reference sequence). This CDR3 region has 14 residues. Between the trimmed V and J ends, which lost 7 bases and 7 bases, there was a span of 16 bases. DNA of the CDR3: TGTGCCAGTAACCTTTGGGGAGGGGGTGAAAAACTGTTTTTT. It yields the protein CASNLWGGGEKLFF.

This chain uses TRBV28 with TRBJ1-3, with D hard to call. Trimming pared 7 bases from V and 7 bases from J, leaving 11 bases between. Germline V gives CDR1 MDHEN, CDR2 SYDVKM. This CDR3 is built from 12 residues. CDR3 bases: TGTGCCAGCACCCCTCGGGTGAACACCATATATTTT. Translated: CASTPRVNTIYF.

The V and J genes are TRBV28 and TRBJ1-5; weak D call: TRBD1 (6 bases). Germline lookup yields CDR1 MDHEN and CDR2 SYDVKM. The V end lost 3 bases, the J end lost 0 bases, and 15 bases lay between the germline ends. CDR3 length equals 17 residues. CDR3 bases: TGTGCCAGCAGTTTCCCCTTACGGGGGGCTAGCAATCAGCCCCAGCATTTT. It translates to CASSFPLRGASNQPQHF.

This clone was observed a handful of times. The V and J genes are TRBV11-2 and TRBJ1-5; no reliable D call. CDR1 and CDR2 (germline): SGHAT, FQNNGV. The CDR3 totals 15 residues. The germline V and J ends were trimmed by 1 base and 1 base, with 8 bases remaining between them. This CDR3 reads CASSLVPGSNQPQHF. CDR3 DNA sequence: TGTGCCAGCAGCTTAGTTCCCGGGAGCAATCAGCCCCAGCATTTT.

V gene TRBV5-1 combines with J gene TRBJ2-7, with 10 bases identical to TRBD2. The CDR3 totals 13 residues. Germline CDR1 SGHRS, CDR2 YFSETQ. The junction had 0 bases not matched to a gene; V was cut back by 0 bases and J by 6 bases. The CDR3 nucleotides read TGCGCCAGCAGCTTGGGGACTAGCGGCGAGCAGTACTTC. Its protein is CASSLGTSGEQYF. Filled out from reference TRBV5-1 and TRBJ2-7, the complete variable domain reads KAGVTQTPRYLIKTRGQQVTLSCSPISGHRSVSWYQQTPGQGLQFLFEYFSETQRNKGNFPGRFSGRQFSNSRSEMNVSTLELGDSALYLCASSLGTSGEQYFGPGTRLTVT.

The V gene is TRBV28, the J gene TRBJ2-7, with a tentative D call TRBD2 (6 bases). Germline V gene lookup returns CDR1 MDHEN and CDR2 SYDVKM. The ends were cut back, 3 bases at V and 2 bases at J, with 8 bases in the middle. The CDR3 is 13 residues long. This CDR3 is CASSFGGTYEQYF. CDR3 nucleotide sequence: TGTGCCAGCAGTTTCGGGGGAACCTACGAGCAGTACTTC.

This sequence joins TRBV7-9 and TRBJ1-6; tentatively, D is TRBD1 (6 bases). The CDR3 has 14 residues. Trimming left V 1 base short and J 8 bases short, with 9 bases between. The germline gives CDR1 SEHNR, CDR2 FQNEAQ (reference sequence). CDR3 bases: TGTGCCAGCAGCTTAGAACAGGGATATTCACCCCTCCACTTT. This gives the protein CASSLEQGYSPLHF.

V and J are TRBV7-3 and TRBJ2-1; TRBD2 is a possible D gene (6 bases). V shed 1 base and J shed 10 bases, with 14 bases lying between them. There are 14 residues in the CDR3. Germline V CDR1 and CDR2: SGHTA, FQGTGA. CDR3: CASSLNRDSSEQFF. CDR3 DNA: TGTGCCAGCAGCTTAAATAGGGACTCAAGCGAGCAGTTCTTC.

V gene TRBV20-1 combines with J gene TRBJ2-1, with 7 bases identical to TRBD2. Germline loops: CDR1 DFQATT, CDR2 SNEGSKA (reference sequence). J was trimmed by 3 bases and V by 3 bases; bases with no gene match: 5. This CDR3 is built from 14 residues. CDR3: CSASRSGFYNEQFF. CDR3 in DNA: TGCAGTGCTAGTCGTAGCGGGTTCTACAATGAGCAGTTCTTC.

This chain links TRBV7-2 with TRBJ2-7, with D perhaps matching TRBD1 (6 bases). Trimming took off 1 base at V and 6 bases at J, with 7 bases between the two ends. CDR3 length: 12 amino acids. Germline V gene lookup returns CDR1 SGHTA and CDR2 FQGNSA. CDR3 residues: CASSLDRVEQYF. CDR3 bases: TGTGCCAGCAGCTTAGACAGGGTCGAGCAGTACTTC.

V usage is TRBV7-2 and J usage is TRBJ2-3; 8 nucleotides match TRBD2. The CDR3 consists of 14 residues. The junction had 3 bases not matched to a gene; V was cut back by 4 bases and J by 3 bases. Germline CDR1 and CDR2: SGHTA and FQGNSA. The CDR3 sequence is CASSSGGGTDTQYF. CDR3 nucleotide sequence: TGTGCCAGCAGCTCCGGGGGGGGGACAGATACGCAGTATTTT.

The genes are TRBV28 and TRBJ2-7, with TRBD2 as a possible D gene (5 bases). This CDR3 contains 16 residues. The germline gives CDR1 MDHEN, CDR2 SYDVKM. The V end was cut by 6 bases, the J end by 0 bases, with 18 bases between. The CDR3 nucleotides read TGTGCCAGCAGGACGCACAGAGCGGACTCCTCCTACGAGCAGTACTTC. Protein: CASRTHRADSSYEQYF.

This chain joins TRBV19 and TRBJ2-3; maybe TRBD2 (5 bases). From germline, CDR1 is LNHDA and CDR2 SQIVND (reference sequence). CDR3 size: 12 residues. The V end was cut by 1 base, the J end by 7 bases, with 6 bases between. CDR3 loop: CASSIGGYTQYF. The CDR3 DNA reads as TGTGCCAGTAGTATAGGAGGGTATACGCAGTATTTT. The complete variable domain, with remaining parts taken from reference TRBV19 and TRBJ2-3, reads DGGITQSPKYLFRKEGQNVTLSCEQNLNHDAMYWYRQDPGQGLRLIYYSQIVNDFQKGDIAEGYSVSREKKESFPLTVTSAQKNPTAFYLCASSIGGYTQYFGPGTRLTVL.

This clone appeared a single time. The chain combines TRBV11-2 with TRBJ2-7, with 10 bases fitting TRBD1. The length of the CDR3 is 17 residues. Germline V gene sequence: CDR1 SGHAT, CDR2 FQNNGV. Germline trimming cut 1 base from V and 7 bases from J; bases unmatched to any gene: 13. The CDR3, as DNA: TGTGCCAGCAGCTTAGGCCGCTTGACAGGGGGCCCTCTGGAGCAGTACTTC. Its protein is CASSLGRLTGGPLEQYF.

The V call is TRBV7-9, the J call TRBJ1-4; D may be TRBD1 (5 bases). CDR1 and CDR2 (germline): SEHNR, FQNEAQ (reference sequence). V was clipped by 1 base and J by 5 bases, with 11 bases between them. The CDR3 covers 15 residues. Here the CDR3 DNA reads TGTGCCAGCAGCTTAGATTACAGGTCAAATGAAAAACTGTTTTTT. It encodes CASSLDYRSNEKLFF.

This rearrangement joins TRBV5-1 to TRBJ1-2, with TRBD1 matching over 9 bases. The CDR3 runs 13 residues. J lost 7 bases, V lost 2 bases, and 3 bases had no gene match. In germline, CDR1 is SGHRS, CDR2 YFSETQ. The CDR3 nucleotides are TGCGCCAGCAGCTTCACAGGGGGCGGTGGCTACACCTTC. Its translation is CASSFTGGGGYTF. Combining the CDR3 with reference TRBV5-1 and TRBJ1-2 gives the whole variable domain KAGVTQTPRYLIKTRGQQVTLSCSPISGHRSVSWYQQTPGQGLQFLFEYFSETQRNKGNFPGRFSGRQFSNSRSEMNVSTLELGDSALYLCASSFTGGGGYTFGSGTRLTVV.

The chain employs TRBV6-1 and TRBJ1-5, with D uncertain. CDR1 is MNHNS and CDR2 is SASEGT in the germline V gene. The V and J ends lost 2 bases and 1 base respectively, with 15 bases between them. This CDR3 region has 17 residues. As DNA, the CDR3 is TGTGCCAGCAGTGAATCTTGGGGAGTGGAGAGCAATCAGCCCCAGCATTTT. Translating gives CASSESWGVESNQPQHF.

The rearrangement uses TRBV7-8 and TRBJ2-4; no reliable D call. CDR1 and CDR2 from the germline V gene are SGHVS and FQNEAQ. The CDR3 spans 13 residues. Between the trimmed V and J ends, which lost 1 base and 8 bases, there was a span of 9 bases. CDR3 sequence reads: CASSLEVSHIQYF. The CDR3 nucleotides are TGTGCCAGCAGCTTAGAAGTTAGCCACATTCAGTACTTC.

The chain recombines TRBV15 with TRBJ2-7; 7 positions agree with TRBD2. In germline, CDR1 is LNHNV, CDR2 YYDKDF (reference sequence). Trimming cost V 5 bases and J 3 bases; bases outside gene matches: 13. This CDR3 contains 16 residues. This CDR3 is CATSLPGTTHRYEQYF. In DNA form, the CDR3 reads TGTGCCACCAGCCTACCCGGGACTACCCACCGCTACGAGCAGTACTTC.